Following are 12 T cell receptor beta chains from one sample sequenced in a study of blood T cells in healthy people across ages. Alongside a J-beta primer mix, a sample-barcoded 5' primer served in a second PCR lasting 7 to 11 cycles. TCRdb redid the calling of the 5' RACE reads with MiXCR, one entry per CDR3 protein. The table records about 800,000 distinct CDR3 sequences, roughly 64% of them present only once. Sequenced sample: blood. The receptors come from a man aged 25-45 years in good health.

CDR3 amino acids: CASSFDSSEQYF. The CDR3 region has the DNA TGCGCCAGCAGCTTCGACAGTAGCGAGCAGTACTTC. This chain joins TRBV5-1 and TRBJ2-4; possible D gene TRBD1, 5 bases. TRBJ2-7 explains the end of the DNA better; the J call may be wrong. Germline V gene sequence: CDR1 SGHRS, CDR2 YFSETQ. The CDR3 runs to 12 residues.

The chain uses TRBV28 and TRBJ2-6; 8 bases fit TRBD1. The CDR3 covers 17 residues. V shed 7 bases and J 2 bases; nucleotides not matched to a gene: 10. Germline V lookup: CDR1 MDHEN, CDR2 SYDVKM. CDR3 bases: TGTGCCAGCACCACCTGGGGGACAGGCACTGGGGCCAACGTCCTGACTTTC. Translating it yields CASTTWGTGTGANVLTF.

The CDR3 here is CASSPTNFAETQFF. The CDR3 region has the DNA TGTGCCAGCAGCCCCACCAACTTCGCAGAGACCCAGTTCTTC. J is TRBJ2-1 and V is TRBV7-8; no firm D call. Trimming removed 5 bases at V and 13 bases at J, with 21 bases between. This CDR3 spans 14 amino acids. The germline CDR1 and CDR2 sequences are SGHVS and FQNEAQ.

As concerns this clonotype: Germline and junction disagree at one end, which may indicate a read error. The chain employs TRBV20-1 and TRBJ1-5; D remains unclear. CDR1 DFQATT and CDR2 SNEGSKA come from the germline V gene (reference sequence). The CDR3 is 15 residues long. CDR3 DNA: TGCAGTACTAGAGTCGAGAAGGGTAGCAATCAGCCCCAGCATTTT. Protein: CSTRVEKGSNQPQHF.

V usage is TRBV10-3 and J usage is TRBJ2-1, with TRBD2 matching 13 bases. This CDR3 has 14 amino acids. From germline, CDR1 is ENHRY and CDR2 SYGVKD. The J segment lost 7 bases and the V segment lost 6 bases, leaving 3 bases of the junction unmatched. The CDR3, as DNA: TGTGCCATCAGGACTAGCGGGGGGTATAATGAGCAGTTCTTC. This codes for CAIRTSGGYNEQFF.

The chain combines TRBV7-2 with TRBJ2-6, with 7 bases lining up with TRBD1. V shed 2 bases, J shed 3 bases, and the junction held 16 bases outside the gene matches. Germline V lookup: CDR1 SGHTA, CDR2 FQGNSA. This CDR3 spans 20 amino acids. The DNA for the CDR3 is TGTGCCAGCAGCTTAATTTTCATTCTGAGGGGGCTCTATGGGGCCAACGTCCTGACTTTC. Translating it yields CASSLIFILRGLYGANVLTF. Looking up the rest from reference TRBV7-2 and TRBJ2-6 gives the full variable domain: GAGVSQSPSNKVTEKGKDVELRCDPISGHTALYWYRQSLGQGLEFLIYFQGNSAPDKSGLPSDRFSAERTGGSVSTLTIQRTQQEDSAVYLCASSLIFILRGLYGANVLTFGAGSRLTVL.

CDR3 amino acids: CASSLTGGPRLADTQYF. CDR3 in DNA: TGTGCCAGCAGCTTGACGGGGGGCCCCCGGTTGGCAGATACGCAGTATTTT. The chain recombines TRBV7-8 with TRBJ2-3; D is possibly TRBD2 (7 bases). The CDR3 is made up of 17 amino acids. The germline CDR1 and CDR2 sequences are SGHVS and FQNEAQ. Trimming pared 3 bases from V and 4 bases from J, leaving 20 bases between. The full variable domain, with the rest looked up from reference TRBV7-8 and TRBJ2-3, is GAGVSQSPRYKVAKRGQDVALRCDPISGHVSLFWYQQALGQGPEFLTYFQNEAQLDKSGLPSDRFFAERPEGSVSTLKIQRTQQEDSAVYLCASSLTGGPRLADTQYFGPGTRLTVL.

J is TRBJ2-1 and V is TRBV11-2; 13 bases align to TRBD2. V lost 5 bases and J lost 8; bases outside the gene matches: 12. This CDR3 comprises 17 residues. CDR1 and CDR2 from the germline V gene are SGHAT and FQNNGV. The CDR3 protein is CASSLPLAGGLFDEQFF. In nucleotides, the CDR3 is TGTGCCAGCAGCCTACCACTAGCGGGAGGGCTCTTCGATGAGCAGTTCTTC.

CDR3: CASSLGLLLQEAKGEQYF. The CDR3 DNA is TGTGCCAGCAGCTTAGGATTACTCTTACAGGAGGCGAAGGGCGAGCAGTACTTC. This chain connects TRBV13 to TRBJ2-5, with D perhaps assigned TRBD1 or TRBD2 (5 bases each). The DNA end favors TRBJ2-7, so the J call may be wrong. The germline CDR1 and CDR2 sequences are PRHDT and FYEKMQ (reference sequence). This CDR3 spans 18 amino acids.

This clonotype was observed a few times. V gene TRBV12-5 combines with J gene TRBJ2-1; the D is unclear. Germline assignment: CDR1 LGHNT and CDR2 FRNRAP. V was cut by 6 bases and J by 5 bases, with 17 bases left in between. The CDR3 contains 15 residues. The CDR3 here is CASGRRLFTDNEQFF. CDR3 nucleotides: TGTGCTAGTGGCCGCAGATTGTTTACCGACAATGAGCAGTTCTTC.

The table lists this clonotype with a count of one. This chain uses TRBV6-1 with TRBJ2-7; 7 nucleotides agree with TRBD2. The J call is in doubt because the DNA end fits TRBJ2-5 better. The CDR3 loop spans 15 amino acids. Looked up from germline, CDR1 is MNHNS and CDR2 is SASEGT. Here the CDR3 reads CASGDLLATAGTQYF. The DNA of the CDR3 is TGTGCCAGCGGCGACCTACTAGCGACGGCGGGGACCCAGTACTTC.

This clonotype was counted only a few times. This chain connects TRBV7-2 to TRBJ2-1; TRBD2 agrees at 12 bases. This CDR3 contains 15 residues. Losses at the gene ends were 6 bases for V and 7 bases for J; bases not matched to a gene: 7. Germline assignment: CDR1 SGHTA and CDR2 FQGNSA. The CDR3 sequence: CASSSWGTSGNEQFF. Written as DNA, the CDR3 is TGTGCCAGCAGTTCCTGGGGGACTAGCGGGAATGAGCAGTTCTTC.